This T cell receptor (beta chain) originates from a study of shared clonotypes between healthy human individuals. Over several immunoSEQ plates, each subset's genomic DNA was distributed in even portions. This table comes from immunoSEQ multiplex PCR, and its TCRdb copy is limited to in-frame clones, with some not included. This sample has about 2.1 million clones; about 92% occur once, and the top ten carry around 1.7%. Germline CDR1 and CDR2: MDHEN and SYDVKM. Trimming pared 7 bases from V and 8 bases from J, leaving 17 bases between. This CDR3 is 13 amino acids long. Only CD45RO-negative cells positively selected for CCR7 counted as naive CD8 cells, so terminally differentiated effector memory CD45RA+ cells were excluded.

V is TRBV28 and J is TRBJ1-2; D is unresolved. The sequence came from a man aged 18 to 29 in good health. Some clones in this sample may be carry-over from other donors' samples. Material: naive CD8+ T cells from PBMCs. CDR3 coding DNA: TGTGCCAGCACTTTGGACCTAACGGAAGGCTACACCTTC. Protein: CASTLDLTEGYTF.